Here is one T cell receptor (beta chain) with its context. Its cognate antigen has yet to be identified. Base qualities are missing; no much larger clone stands one base away. This specimen belongs to a study of cytomegalovirus exposure and HLA in healthy donors (dated by TCRdb to 2016 to 2017). Broadly, across the study: In an earlier analysis of roughly 590 of the donors, 250 to 350 Gb of sequence data and 120 million or so unique TCR beta sequences from roughly 180 million T cells were reported. To decide whether each TCR beta V gene segment behaved as functional or pseudogenic, an earlier analysis of fewer than 750 of the donors relied on high-throughput TCR beta sequencing. Typing coverage varied by locus: roughly 620-630 donors for A, B, C, DRB1 and DQB1; 500 to 550 for DQA1; 606 for DPA1; approximately 470 for DPB1. To study patterns of TCR occurrence, a later analysis re-analyzed previously published TCR beta repertoires from just over 650 donors and added high-resolution HLA genotyping. The study aimed to test whether signatures of past pathogen exposure could be identified by cataloging public T cell receptors. Genome-wide SNP genotypes for about 55% of the roughly 670 donors were used in a later genetic analysis, which treated that subset as a discovery cohort. Among roughly 400 genotyped donors of the cohort, an average of approximately 230,000 unique TCR beta nucleotide sequences were sequenced per donor, roughly 20% of them non-productive. Because of strong linkage in the cohort, roughly five DR-DQ haplotypes were treated as single units for association and clustering. Of the approximately 400 genotyped donors, roughly 80% fell in the genetic ancestry cluster associated with self-reported Caucasian donors. Donor age, sex, ethnicity and CMV serostatus were collected together with the repertoire data. Every discovery cohort repertoire had been produced on one sequencing platform. The study combined high-throughput TCR immunosequencing, statistical association of individual TCRs with disease status, and machine learning to predict cytomegalovirus infection status. In the later analysis, no new phenotypic data were used to find candidate immune exposures; instead, reliance was placed on TCR beta sequences and their occurrence across donors. The T cell repertoires of some 700 subjects were profiled by immunosequencing and related to cytomegalovirus serostatus. Class I and class II HLA loci were covered by the typing at four-digit resolution. In addition to the first cohort of 650 to 800 subjects, a separate validation cohort of approximately 120 different subjects was used. An early release that covered fewer than 800 HLA-typed donors contained around 300 gigabases of sequencing data and some 87 million unique TCR sequences. Study-wide conclusions, independent of this receptor: Correlated functional status among segregating V segments might be attributable to linkage disequilibrium, but an unknown experimental factor could not be ruled out. This cohort had only TCR beta chains sequenced, and the lack of alpha or paired-chain data limited which features could be detected. Cytomegalovirus status was reported to be diagnosed by the classifier with high specificity and sensitivity in both the original and validation cohorts. According to a later analysis, TCR association rates differed among HLA loci, with DRB1 alleles showing the most associated TCRs and HLA-C alleles showing the fewest. Assigning TCR associations to individual alleles was difficult when HLA alleles, especially DR and DQ, strongly co-occurred. A group of highly shared sequence variants was considered likely to be a technical artifact of the sequencing pipeline. The presence/absence analyses assumed that sequencing depth was roughly uniform across donors, and that assumption may not be true. A further reported finding was that TCR beta sequences accurately predicted the HLA-A and HLA-B alleles for most subjects in the first cohort. A later analysis found that HLA-associated TCR beta chains were more clonally expanded and had lower generation probabilities than equally common non-associated chains. Because counts were too low, roughly 18 rarely observed V segments, including chromosome 9 orphons, were left out of the earlier analysis of 587 of the donors. The only immune exposure information available for the cohort was CMV serostatus. In vitro tests confirmed that a few of the cytomegalovirus-associated TCR beta chains recognize cytomegalovirus antigens. Some IMGT-functional V segments, including TRBV6-2 and TRBV6-3, could not be distinguished by the 87-base-pair reads and were therefore excluded. According to a later analysis, most CMV-associated TCR beta chains appeared to be HLA-restricted, and the HLA associations seemed to be driven largely by CMV exposure. The study gave a list of under 200 TCR beta chains associated with cytomegalovirus. Several of the top co-occurrence clusters appeared to be linked to parvovirus B19, influenza, CMV and Epstein-Barr virus, according to a later analysis. A later genetic analysis reported fewer N-insertions in productive TCRs among donors in an Asian-associated ancestry cluster than the roughly 700-donor mean. According to the authors, the approach could potentially be generalized to other disease states and immunological phenotypes. Because HLA typing was unavailable for some donors at each locus, only the typed subset was used in association tests. Broadly in line with IMGT annotations, most TCR beta V segments showed up in productive rearrangements about 90% or about 30% of the time in an earlier analysis of around 550 of the donors. Specific HLA alleles were associated with roughly 17,000 TCR beta sequences at a false discovery rate of 0.05 in a later analysis. Most TCR sequences were observed very rarely across donors, whereas some public TCRs were present in many individuals. A later genetic analysis associated a missense DCLRE1C variant with V-gene and J-gene trimming of TCR beta chains, and an independent cohort replicated the association.

The CDR3 goes from the cysteine to the phenylalanine over 12 residues. Of all the DNA, just the CDR3 is kept, 36 bases in frame from base 1. The germline V gene sets CDR1 to SNHLY and CDR2 to FYNNEI. Trimming takes 6 bases off V and 10 bases off J; junction bases not matched to a gene: 7. Library preparation was by the immunoSEQ multiplex PCR assay. The multiplex PCR relied on a mix of 60 forward primers for TCR Vbeta segments and 13 reverse primers for TCR Jbeta segments. A multiplex PCR assay on genomic DNA amplified the CDR3 region of rearranged TCR beta genes. On the Illumina HiSeq System, the amplified TCR beta libraries were sequenced as 87-base-pair reads. The study's own analysis went as follows. In a later analysis, some 80 million unique TCR beta chains were counted across the approximately 620 repertoires, and approximately 11 million of these chains were shared by at least two donors. To remove PCR and sequencing errors, raw reads were error-corrected and collapsed into unique sequences using a nearest-neighbor algorithm that merged closely related sequences. To assign V, D and J gene segments, CDR3 sequences were aligned to IMGT reference sequences. For a sequence to be retained, at least a six-nucleotide match to both a V gene segment and a J gene segment was required. A rearrangement was called productive if the CDR3 had no stop codons and remained in frame with V and J, and every other rearrangement was called non-productive. CDR3 was defined by IMGT convention, running from the second conserved V-encoded cysteine to the conserved J-encoded phenylalanine. Sequences without an unambiguous match to a single V gene segment were excluded from the earlier analysis of 587 of the donors. An earlier analysis of roughly 590 of the donors called V segments functional above 56.7% productive rearrangements and segregating when the between-donor standard deviation exceeded 5%. To diagnose cytomegalovirus status from the catalog of TCR beta chain sequences, a statistical classification framework was built. In a later analysis, V and J genes were assigned by comparing TCR nucleotide sequences against IMGT/GENE-DB human TR gene sequences. Using the TCRdist pipeline, a later analysis assigned CDR3 sequences along with most-parsimonious VDJ recombination scenarios. In a later analysis, each TCR beta chain was defined by its CDR3 amino acid sequence together with its V-gene family, and reads without a unique V-gene family were excluded. As a way to deal with suspected cross-contamination and a sequencing artifact, a later analysis dropped approximately 590 nucleotide sequences that were highly shared and had low generation probability. For each public chain, a later analysis derived a clonal expansion index from normalized ranks of inferred template counts within each repertoire. A later analysis computed generation probabilities with a VDJ recombination model fitted to out-of-frame rearrangements, and checked the results against IGoR. A later analysis scored TCR-TCR, TCR-HLA and TCR-CMV co-occurrence with hypergeometric tests, applying a repertoire-size bias correction to TCR pairs. In a later analysis, false discovery rates were estimated by permuting HLA or CMV assignments 20 times. A later analysis grouped co-occurring TCRs with DBSCAN, adding TCRdist sequence similarity when clustering within HLA-allele-positive subsets. Co-occurrence clustering excluded repertoires with fewer than 30,000 or more than 120,000 public chains, plus five with anomalous nucleotide sharing. TCRdb's version of the immuneACCESS table is confined to in-frame rearrangements and falls short of the full clone set. An unresolved V gene accounts for under half of the shortfall where checked; the remainder is of unknown origin. The V and J calls and the clone size are those of that table, but D and trimming were determined from the DNA. The sample yields 150,000 to 200,000 clones; approximately 78% were counted once. About 2.5% of the sample comes from the top ten.

The cohort consisted of 650 to 850 healthy bone marrow donors. All cohort members were sampled while nominally healthy, although unrecorded immune exposures were likely present. Of the roughly 700 cohort members, 250 to 300 had a positive CMV serostatus and about 350 had a negative one, while no CMV serostatus was recorded for the donor. Every donor gave a peripheral blood sample, and the peripheral blood mononuclear cells from that sample were used for TCR beta sequencing. The Qiagen DNeasy Blood Extraction Kit was used to extract genomic DNA from the blood cell samples. The chain is made from TRBV2 and TRBJ2-7, and 9 junctional nucleotides match TRBD1. The clonotype was recovered from a human donor in good health. The source material was PBMCs. Here the CDR3 is given as CASRDRGSTQYF. The sequenced DNA: TGTGCCAGCAGGGACAGGGGTTCCACTCAGTACTTC.